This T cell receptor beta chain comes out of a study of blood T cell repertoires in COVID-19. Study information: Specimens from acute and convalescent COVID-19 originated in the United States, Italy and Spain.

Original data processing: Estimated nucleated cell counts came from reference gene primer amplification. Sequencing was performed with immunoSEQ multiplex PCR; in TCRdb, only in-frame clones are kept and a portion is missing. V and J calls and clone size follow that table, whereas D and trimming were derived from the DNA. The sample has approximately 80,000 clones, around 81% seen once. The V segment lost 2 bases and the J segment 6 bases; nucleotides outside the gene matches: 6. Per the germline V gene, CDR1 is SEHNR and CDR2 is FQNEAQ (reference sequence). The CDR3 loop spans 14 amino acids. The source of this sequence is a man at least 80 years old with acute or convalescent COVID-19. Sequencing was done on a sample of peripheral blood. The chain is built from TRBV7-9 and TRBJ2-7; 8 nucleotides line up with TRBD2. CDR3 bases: TGTGCCAGCAGCTTAATGGCGGGAGGCAGCGAGCAGTACTTC. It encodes CASSLMAGGSEQYF.